This TCR beta chain emerged from a study of cytomegalovirus exposure and HLA in healthy donors. The germline CDR1 and CDR2 sequences are MNHEY and SMNVEV (reference sequence). This CDR3 contains 12 residues. Trimming took 3 bases from V and 10 from J, leaving 10 bases between them. The PCR was carried out with 60 Vbeta primers and 13 Jbeta primers. The protocol was immunoSEQ multiplex PCR, while the TCRdb copy is restricted to in-frame clones and leaves out a portion. The sample includes around 200,000 clones, roughly 80% of them seen just once. Whole-study results and caveats: Presence/absence analysis assumed near-uniform sequencing depth across donors. TCR beta V segments were, for the most part, productive about 87% or about 30% of the time in an earlier analysis. The authors excluded some V segments, including TRBV6-2 and TRBV6-3, as indistinguishable.

With regard to this clone: What it binds is unknown.

The specimen was PBMCs. V is TRBV27 and J is TRBJ2-1; D possibly corresponds to TRBD1 (5 bases). The TCR originated in a woman between 18 and 30 years old in good health and CMV-seronegative. CDR3 DNA sequence: TGTGCCAGCAGTTTCACAGGCAACGAGCAGTTCTTC. It yields the protein CASSFTGNEQFF.